The rows below give T cell receptor beta chains drawn from one sample of a study of T cell changes during pregnancy in multiple sclerosis. Generated by immunoSEQ multiplex PCR, the TCRdb table keeps only in-frame clones and is missing some. The sample includes roughly 89,000 clones, 90% to 95% of them seen just once. The specimen comprised peripheral blood, sampled in the first trimester of pregnancy. The receptors derive from a female donor with multiple sclerosis, enrolled in a pregnancy study. CDR3s include the opening cysteine and the closing phenylalanine or tryptophan. The order of the fields is CDR3 length, J gene, clone size, V gene, D gene, CDR3 DNA, CDR3 protein. D genes are given only for firm matches. The size field is filled for only some rows; it gives once, few, many or a size class.

16 TRBJ1-6 once TRBV7-6 TRBD1 TGTGCCAGCAGCTTATATGGGGACAGTCGAGAGTCACCCCTCCACTTT CASSLYGDSRESPLHF
15 TRBJ2-5 . TRBV7-6 . TGTGCCTGCCGGATTGGGTTTAGATCGGGGGAGACCCAGTACTTC CACRIGFRSGETQYF
16 TRBJ1-3 once TRBV18 . TGTGCCAGCTCCCCTTCCACAGGGTCCTCTGGAAACACCATATATTTT CASSPSTGSSGNTIYF
17 TRBJ1-6 . TRBV6-1 . TGTGCCAGCAGTGAGCAGGGAGGGGACCTCTATAATTCACCCCTCCACTTT CASSEQGGDLYNSPLHF
14 TRBJ2-5 . TRBV5-6 TRBD2 TGTGCCAGCAGCTTCGGGACTAGTGCAGAGACCCAGTACTTC CASSFGTSAETQYF
16 TRBJ2-1 once TRBV29-1 TRBD2 TGCAGCGTTGGGGGTGGAGCGGGGCTGTCGAGGGATGAGCAGTTCTTC CSVGGGAGLSRDEQFF
15 TRBJ2-1 . TRBV15 TRBD2 TGTGCCACCAGCAGAGTGGGACTAGCGGGGGGTGAGCAGTTCTTC CATSRVGLAGGEQFF
12 TRBJ1-1 . TRBV6-6 . TGTGCCAGCAGTTACGGGGAGACTGAAGCTTTCTTT CASSYGETEAFF
15 TRBJ2-1 . TRBV21-1 . TGTGCCAGCAGCATCCGACTAGCGGGCCCCAATGAGCAGTTCTTC CASSIRLAGPNEQFF
15 TRBJ2-3 . TRBV6-4 TRBD2 TGTGCCAGCAGTGGAGTAGCGGGGGGCACAGATACGCAGTATTTT CASSGVAGGTDTQYF
17 TRBJ2-3 . TRBV4-1 TRBD1 TGCGCCAGCAGCGAGCGGACAGGCCGTATTAGCACAGATACGCAGTATTTT CASSERTGRISTDTQYF
18 TRBJ2-2 . TRBV9 . TGTGCCAGCAGCGCGACGAATTCGGGGGGACAGAACACCGGGGAGCTGTTTTTT CASSATNSGGQNTGELFF
14 TRBJ2-1 . TRBV6-5 TRBD2 TGTGCCAGCAGTCCTAGCGGGGGGGCGTATGAGCAGTTCTTC CASSPSGGAYEQFF
12 TRBJ2-1 . TRBV2 . TGTGCCAGCAGTGATTTAGTAAATGAGCAGTTCTTC CASSDLVNEQFF
16 TRBJ1-1 . TRBV2 . TGTGCCAGCAGTGAACAGTTCCTCCTAGTGAACACTGAAGCTTTCTTT CASSEQFLLVNTEAFF
14 TRBJ2-2 once TRBV19 TRBD1 TGTGCCAGTAGAAAAGGACAGGGGTCCGGGGAGCTGTTTTTT CASRKGQGSGELFF
16 TRBJ2-6 . TRBV5-4 TRBD2 TGTGCCAGCAGCTTGGTCGGGGGGTCTGGGGCCAACGTCCTGACTTTC CASSLVGGSGANVLTF
15 TRBJ2-1 . TRBV5-4 TRBD2 TGTGCCAGCAGGACTAGCGGGAGCTCCTACAATGAGCAGTTCTTC CASRTSGSSYNEQFF
15 TRBJ1-1 few TRBV6-5 . TGTGCCAGCACCCTCTCCGGCGGGGGGAACACTGAAGCTTTCTTT CASTLSGGGNTEAFF
13 TRBJ2-3 . TRBV13 . TGTGCCAGCAGCCAGGGGACCACAGATACGCAGTATTTT CASSQGTTDTQYF
13 TRBJ1-4 once TRBV6-6 . TGTGCCAGCAGTCGGGGGACGGTTGAAAAACTGTTTTTT CASSRGTVEKLFF
16 TRBJ1-6 . TRBV13 TRBD1 TGTGCCAGCAGCCGGACAGGGGACGGGCCTGGGTCACCCCTCCACTTT CASSRTGDGPGSPLHF
14 TRBJ2-7 . TRBV5-4 TRBD1 TGTGCCAGCAGCTTGGACAGGGGCCAATACGAGCAGTACTTC CASSLDRGQYEQYF
16 TRBJ2-1 . TRBV19 TRBD2 TGTGCCAGTAGTATCCCTTCTGCGGGGGGGCCCAATGAGCAGTTCTTC CASSIPSAGGPNEQFF
12 TRBJ2-3 . TRBV2 . TGTGCCAGCGGGCGAAACACAGATACGCAGTATTTT CASGRNTDTQYF
14 TRBJ2-2 . TRBV27 . TGTGCCAGCAGTACCGGACAAAACACCGGGGAGCTGTTTTTT CASSTGQNTGELFF
14 TRBJ1-1 . TRBV4-1 TRBD1 TGCGCCAGCAGCCAAAATACAGGGGGCTTCGAAGCTTTCTTT CASSQNTGGFEAFF
13 TRBJ1-3 . TRBV2 . TGTGCCAGCGCGGGGGCGGAAGGAAACACCATATATTTT CASAGAEGNTIYF
16 TRBJ2-3 . TRBV9 TRBD2 TGTGCCAGCAGCGTGGGAGCGGGGGCACCCGAGGATACGCAGTATTTT CASSVGAGAPEDTQYF
14 TRBJ1-5 . TRBV6-6 TRBD1 TGTGCCAGCGGGGCAGGGGGTAATAAGGCGGCCCAGCATTTT CASGAGGNKAAQHF
15 TRBJ2-2 . TRBV9 . TGTGCCAGCAGCGCTTCGACAGGCAACACCGGGGAGCTGTTTTTT CASSASTGNTGELFF
12 TRBJ2-1 . TRBV19 . TGTGCCAGTAGTATTTACGGGGATGAGCAGTTCTTC CASSIYGDEQFF
12 TRBJ2-7 . TRBV6-5 . TGTGCCAGCGGGCAGGCCGCCTACGAGCAGTACTTC CASGQAAYEQYF
15 TRBJ1-5 . TRBV19 . TGTGCCAGCCTCGCCCTGGCGGTCAGCAATCAGCCCCAGCATTTT CASLALAVSNQPQHF
16 TRBJ2-1 . TRBV7-3 TRBD2 TGTGCCAGCAGCTTAATCGGGGGAGGGGTCGACAATGAGCAGTTCTTC CASSLIGGGVDNEQFF
16 TRBJ2-7 . TRBV15 TRBD1 TGTGCCACCAGCAGATCCGGGGGGACAGGGGGCGCCGAGCAGTACTTC CATSRSGGTGGAEQYF
14 TRBJ1-2 . TRBV27 . TGTGCCAGCAGTTTCAATCTCAGGGGAGATGGCTACACCTTC CASSFNLRGDGYTF
12 TRBJ1-2 . TRBV5-1 . TGCGCCAGCAGCTTATCAGGGGAGGGCTACACCTTC CASSLSGEGYTF
16 TRBJ1-5 . TRBV4-1 . TGCGCCAGCAGCCCTACGCCTCGGGGGAACAATCAGCCCCAGCATTTT CASSPTPRGNNQPQHF
14 TRBJ1-4 . TRBV6-1 . TGTGCCAGCAGTGAGCGGCCAGCTAATGAAAAACTGTTTTTT CASSERPANEKLFF
13 TRBJ1-4 . TRBV7-8 . TGTGCCAGCAGCTTAGCGCCTAGTGAAAAACTGTTTTTT CASSLAPSEKLFF
14 TRBJ2-7 . TRBV9 TRBD1 TGTGCCAGCAGCATGGGACAGGGGGAGGTCGAGCAGTACTTC CASSMGQGEVEQYF
13 TRBJ2-5 . TRBV6-5 . TGTGCCAGCAGTTATGGTAGACAAGAGACCCAGTACTTC CASSYGRQETQYF
14 TRBJ1-3 . TRBV5-1 . TGCGCCAGCAGCTTGGACAGTCCGGGAAACACCATATATTTT CASSLDSPGNTIYF
14 TRBJ2-2 . TRBV11-2 TRBD2 TGTGCCAGCACCCGACTAGCGGGGGCCGGGGAGCTGTTTTTT CASTRLAGAGELFF
16 TRBJ2-7 . TRBV7-8 TRBD1 TGTGCCAGCAGCTTAGTTCGGGGGACAGGGGTCCACGAGCAGTACTTC CASSLVRGTGVHEQYF
15 TRBJ1-1 . TRBV11-2 TRBD1 TGTGCCAGCAGCACCCCGACAGGGAAGAACACTGAAGCTTTCTTT CASSTPTGKNTEAFF
16 TRBJ1-5 . TRBV27 . TGTGCCAGCAGTACCGCGGGACCGTATAGCAATCAGCCCCAGCATTTT CASSTAGPYSNQPQHF
16 TRBJ2-1 . TRBV4-2 TRBD2 TGTGCCAGCAGCTATTCAAGCGGGGGGGCGGTGGATGAGCAGTTCTTC CASSYSSGGAVDEQFF
15 TRBJ2-3 . TRBV15 . TGTGCCACCAGCAGAGTGCTGGCCCACACAGATACGCAGTATTTT CATSRVLAHTDTQYF
15 TRBJ1-2 . TRBV11-2 TRBD1 TGTGCCAGCAGCTTAGATCCTGGGACAGTCTATGGCTACACCTTC CASSLDPGTVYGYTF
14 TRBJ1-1 . TRBV6-5 . TGTGCCAGCAGTTATATGTCGGACAGCAAAGAAGCTTTCTTT CASSYMSDSKEAFF
16 TRBJ1-2 once TRBV14 . TGTGCCAGCAGCCAAGAATATTCAGGGGTTAGGGGAGGCTACACCTTC CASSQEYSGVRGGYTF
18 TRBJ2-2 . TRBV5-5 TRBD2 TGTGCCAGCAGCTTTTTCTACCCACTAGCGGGGGACACCGGGGAGCTGTTTTTT CASSFFYPLAGDTGELFF
16 TRBJ1-5 . TRBV6-1 . TGTGCCAGCAGTGAATTTGAAGGGAGCGGGGATCAGCCCCAGCATTTT CASSEFEGSGDQPQHF
16 TRBJ2-1 few TRBV5-1 TRBD2 TGCGCCAGCAGCATAGGACTAGCGGGGTTCTACAATGAGCAGTTCTTC CASSIGLAGFYNEQFF
15 TRBJ1-4 . TRBV7-9 TRBD1 TGTGCCAGCAGCCGTGGACAGGGGAGGGATGAAAAACTGTTTTTT CASSRGQGRDEKLFF